A selection of T cell receptor beta chains follows, all from one sample in a study of cytomegalovirus exposure and HLA in healthy donors. Libraries were prepared by immunoSEQ multiplex PCR; TCRdb keeps only in-frame clonotypes and omits some of them. In the table there are roughly 120,000 clones, over 60% of which are singletons. Material: PBMCs. These TCRs come from a woman aged 25-40 years in good health and CMV-seronegative. Each CDR3 is given with its conserved first and last residue. A D gene is named only where the DNA matches it firmly. For some rows the clone size is stated as once, few or many, or as a class when expanded; others skip it.

size: few
J: TRBJ1-1
V: TRBV5-4
D: TRBD1
CDR3: CASSLFYPGTVMNTEAFF
DNA: TGTGCCAGCAGCTTGTTCTATCCCGGGACAGTTATGAACACTGAAGCTTTCTTT

size: NA
J: TRBJ2-3
V: TRBV9
D: NA
CDR3: CASSAQTGLSTDTQYF
DNA: TGTGCCAGCAGCGCCCAAACAGGGTTGAGCACAGATACGCAGTATTTT

size: NA
J: TRBJ1-4
V: TRBV30
D: NA
CDR3: CAWSVGGLNEKLFF
DNA: TGTGCCTGGAGTGTGGGGGGGCTTAATGAAAAACTGTTTTTT

size: few
J: TRBJ1-1
V: TRBV5-1
D: TRBD1
CDR3: CATNTGENTEAFF
DNA: TGCGCCACCAACACAGGGGAGAACACTGAAGCTTTCTTT

size: NA
J: TRBJ1-1
V: TRBV5-1
D: NA
CDR3: CASSMDRNTEAFF
DNA: TGCGCCAGCAGCATGGACAGGAACACTGAAGCTTTCTTT

size: NA
J: TRBJ2-3
V: TRBV2
D: TRBD2
CDR3: CASTGRKDTQYF
DNA: TGTGCCAGCACCGGGAGGAAAGATACGCAGTATTTT

size: few
J: TRBJ2-1
V: TRBV27
D: NA
CDR3: CASSLRGTSYNEQFF
DNA: TGTGCCAGCAGTTTAAGGGGTACCTCCTACAATGAGCAGTTCTTC

size: NA
J: TRBJ2-7
V: TRBV2
D: TRBD2
CDR3: CASSSGRASTYEQYF
DNA: TGTGCCAGCAGTAGCGGGAGGGCCTCGACCTACGAGCAGTACTTC

size: NA
J: TRBJ2-1
V: TRBV9
D: TRBD2
CDR3: CASSLGRLAGGWDEQFF
DNA: TGTGCCAGCAGCCTAGGACGCCTAGCGGGAGGGTGGGATGAGCAGTTCTTC

size: NA
J: TRBJ2-7
V: TRBV5-1
D: TRBD2
CDR3: CASSLGGTSGSGANF
DNA: TGCGCCAGCAGCTTGGGAGGGACTAGCGGGAGTGGGGCCAACTTC

size: NA
J: TRBJ2-2
V: TRBV18
D: TRBD2
CDR3: CASSPLSGIDTGELFF
DNA: TGTGCCAGCTCACCACTGAGCGGGATAGACACCGGGGAGCTGTTTTTT

size: NA
J: TRBJ1-1
V: TRBV29-1
D: TRBD1
CDR3: CSVQGTEAFF
DNA: TGCAGCGTACAGGGGACTGAAGCTTTCTTT

size: NA
J: TRBJ1-2
V: TRBV7-9
D: TRBD1
CDR3: CASSPYRGEVNGYTF
DNA: TGTGCCAGCAGCCCATACAGGGGTGAGGTGAATGGCTACACCTTC

size: few
J: TRBJ2-2
V: TRBV7-3
D: TRBD2
CDR3: CASSSTSYTGELFF
DNA: TGTGCCAGCAGCTCGACTAGCTACACCGGGGAGCTGTTTTTT

size: once
J: TRBJ1-5
V: TRBV9
D: TRBD1
CDR3: CASSRGQGGDQPQHF
DNA: TGTGCCAGCAGCAGGGGACAGGGGGGAGATCAGCCCCAGCATTTT

size: NA
J: TRBJ2-1
V: TRBV29-1
D: NA
CDR3: CSVTPTGEQFF
DNA: TGCAGCGTCACCCCGACTGGTGAGCAGTTCTTC

size: NA
J: TRBJ1-2
V: TRBV5-1
D: NA
CDR3: CASRVADYYGYTF
DNA: TGCGCCAGCAGAGTTGCAGATTACTATGGCTACACCTTC

size: NA
J: TRBJ1-6
V: TRBV7-9
D: TRBD1
CDR3: CASSSTGFESPLHF
DNA: TGTGCCAGCAGCTCGACAGGGTTCGAGTCACCCCTCCACTTT

size: NA
J: TRBJ2-7
V: TRBV7-2
D: TRBD1
CDR3: CASSYRGREQYF
DNA: TGTGCCAGCAGTTACAGGGGGCGCGAGCAGTACTTC

size: NA
J: TRBJ2-1
V: TRBV30
D: TRBD2
CDR3: CAWSVLGGSYNEQFF
DNA: TGTGCCTGGAGTGTACTCGGGGGGAGTTACAATGAGCAGTTCTTC

size: NA
J: TRBJ2-1
V: TRBV9
D: TRBD2
CDR3: CASSPGLAGTYNEQFF
DNA: TGTGCCAGCAGCCCCGGACTAGCGGGCACCTACAATGAGCAGTTCTTC

size: NA
J: TRBJ1-2
V: TRBV5-5
D: NA
CDR3: CASSLAGDYGYTF
DNA: TGTGCCAGCAGCTTGGCAGGGGACTATGGCTACACCTTC

size: once
J: TRBJ1-1
V: TRBV6-5
D: TRBD1
CDR3: CATGTGGTEAFF
DNA: TGTGCCACTGGGACAGGGGGGACTGAAGCTTTCTTT

size: NA
J: TRBJ1-4
V: TRBV6-5
D: NA
CDR3: CASSYSPAANEKLFF
DNA: TGTGCCAGCAGTTACTCGCCGGCGGCGAATGAAAAACTGTTTTTT

size: once
J: TRBJ1-4
V: TRBV27
D: TRBD1
CDR3: CASSSHRGNEKLFF
DNA: TGTGCCAGCAGTTCCCACAGGGGCAATGAAAAACTGTTTTTT